This is a list of T cell receptor beta chains from one sample in a study. TCRdb re-derived calls from the reads in MiXCR, one entry per CDR3 protein. The repertoire has about 7,100 distinct CDR3 sequences, over 30% of them found once; the top ten carry around a fifth. The sequencing input was blood. These receptors originate from a human donor. The CDR3 runs from the conserved cysteine through the conserved F or W. D genes are given only for firm matches. Clone size, where shown, is once, few, many, or a class for clones that have expanded.

V	length	J	size	D	DNA	CDR3
TRBV29-1	11	TRBJ2-7	NA	TRBD1	TGCAGCGTCCGGGACAGGGGAGAGCAGTACTTC	CSVRDRGEQYF
TRBV29-1	14	TRBJ1-2	many	TRBD1	TGCAGCGTTGTGGACTGGCAGGGGGCGCGTGGCTACACCTTC	CSVVDWQGARGYTF
TRBV29-1	14	TRBJ2-2	NA	NA	TGCAGCGTTGAGCCGGGACCGAACACCGGGGAGCTGTTTTTT	CSVEPGPNTGELFF
TRBV20-1	17	TRBJ2-5	NA	TRBD2	TGCAGTGCTAGAGGCCCGGGACTAGCGGGAGACTATTTGACCCAGTACTTC	CSARGPGLAGDYLTQYF
TRBV5-1	16	TRBJ2-2	few	NA	NA	CARVPRAVRTPGSCFF
TRBV29-1	11	TRBJ2-7	NA	NA	TGCAGCGTTGCTAGGAGCGGGGAGCAGTACTTC	CSVARSGEQYF
TRBV18	12	TRBJ2-1	NA	NA	TGTGCCAGCTCACCCCCGGCATATGAGCAGTTCTTC	CASSPPAYEQFF
TRBV29-1	13	TRBJ1-4	few	NA	TGCAGCGTTACACAAGGAGGTAGTGAAAAACTGTTTTTT	CSVTQGGSEKLFF
TRBV29-1	15	TRBJ2-1	NA	NA	TGCAGCGTTGAAGATGGAGGGTCCCTCTACAATGAGCAGTTCTTC	CSVEDGGSLYNEQFF
TRBV29-1	12	TRBJ1-2	NA	TRBD1	TGCAGCTTGGGACAGGTTAAGGATGGCTACACCTTC	CSLGQVKDGYTF
TRBV30	13	TRBJ1-1	NA	NA	TGTGCCTGGACAGGGACCATGAACACTGAAGCTTTCTTT	CAWTGTMNTEAFF
TRBV30	14	TRBJ1-2	medium-sized	NA	TGTGCCTGGAGTGTAGAGGACGGTGACTATGGCTACACCTTC	CAWSVEDGDYGYTF
TRBV4-2	15	TRBJ2-1	large	NA	TGTGCCAGCAGCCAACTGGAAGAACCCTACAATGAGCAGTTCTTC	CASSQLEEPYNEQFF
TRBV30	13	TRBJ1-4	medium-sized	TRBD1	TGTGCCTCGACCCGGGACAGGGCAGAAAAACTGTTTTTT	CASTRDRAEKLFF
TRBV4-2	14	TRBJ2-1	medium-sized	NA	TGTGCCAGCAGCCAAGGGGGCGAGTACAATGAGCAGTTCTTC	CASSQGGEYNEQFF
TRBV7-7	13	TRBJ2-7	medium-sized	NA	TGTGCTAGCAGCTTAGCCTACGAGGGAGAGCAGTACTTC	CASSLAYEGEQYF
TRBV18	24	TRBJ1-1	NA	NA	TGTGCCAGCTCACCACCGGGCAGCAGTTCGATAAGCGGCCGCCATGGAGGGATTCGCACTGAAGCTTTCTTT	CASSPPGSSSISGRHGGIRTEAFF
TRBV9	16	TRBJ2-4	NA	NA	TGTGCCAGCAGCGTAGCTCCCCTCCTAGCCAAAAACATTCAGTACTTC	CASSVAPLLAKNIQYF
TRBV29-1	14	TRBJ2-1	many	NA	TGCAGCGCCTCGGGACTTCCCCCAAGCCTTGAGCAGTTCTTC	CSASGLPPSLEQFF
TRBV20-1	12	TRBJ1-5	few	NA	TGCAGTGCTAGACAGGGAAATCAGCCCCAGCATTTT	CSARQGNQPQHF
TRBV20-1	11	TRBJ1-5	NA	NA	TGCAGTCTACAGGGAGAACAGCCCCAGCATTTT	CSLQGEQPQHF
TRBV30	16	TRBJ2-7	NA	NA	TGTGCCTGGACTCCCCGACCGACAGGAGTGGGTTGGGAGCAGTACTTC	CAWTPRPTGVGWEQYF
TRBV29-1	19	TRBJ2-1	once	NA	TGCAGCAGTTCGATAAGCGGCCGCCATGGAGGGATCGCCTACAATGAGCAGTTCTTC	CSSSISGRHGGIAYNEQFF
TRBV5-1	14	TRBJ2-1	medium-sized	NA	TGCGCCAGCAGCTTGGCCGGGTACTACAATGAGCAGTTCTTC	CASSLAGYYNEQFF
TRBV18	14	TRBJ1-1	NA	NA	TGTGCCAGCTCCATGGAGGGTATGAACACTGAAGCTTTCTTT	CASSMEGMNTEAFF
TRBV29-1	16	TRBJ2-1	NA	TRBD2	TGCAGCGTTGAAGATGGGGCGGGAGTCTCGATAAATGAGCAGTTCTTC	CSVEDGAGVSINEQFF